The source of this T cell receptor (beta chain) is a study of T cells in Graves' hyperthyroidism and ophthalmopathy. From RNA transcripts, TCR beta CDR3 regions were amplified. The HTBI set primed first-round TCR CDR3 RT-PCR. MiXCR, run by TCRdb on the multiplex PCR reads, gives a single entry per CDR3 protein. The sample includes around 440,000 distinct CDR3 sequences, 15% to 18% seen only once; the top ten take just under 8%. No progression to ophthalmopathy during 18 months of follow-up defined stable disease. Aged 18 to 65, the patients had hyperthyroidism that was newly diagnosed and had lasted under 2 months. This clonotype has a count of ten or more. This CDR3 contains 13 residues. The V and J ends lost 4 bases and 5 bases respectively, with 9 bases between them. Germline V lookup: CDR1 KGHDR, CDR2 SFDVKD.

The TCR originated in a woman aged 18-29 years with Graves' hyperthyroidism. The sample was blood. The gene calls are TRBV24-1 and TRBJ2-3; possible D gene TRBD2, 5 bases. The CDR3 loop is CATSDLALDTQYF. Written as DNA, the CDR3 is TGTGCCACCAGTGACTTAGCGTTAGATACGCAGTATTTT.